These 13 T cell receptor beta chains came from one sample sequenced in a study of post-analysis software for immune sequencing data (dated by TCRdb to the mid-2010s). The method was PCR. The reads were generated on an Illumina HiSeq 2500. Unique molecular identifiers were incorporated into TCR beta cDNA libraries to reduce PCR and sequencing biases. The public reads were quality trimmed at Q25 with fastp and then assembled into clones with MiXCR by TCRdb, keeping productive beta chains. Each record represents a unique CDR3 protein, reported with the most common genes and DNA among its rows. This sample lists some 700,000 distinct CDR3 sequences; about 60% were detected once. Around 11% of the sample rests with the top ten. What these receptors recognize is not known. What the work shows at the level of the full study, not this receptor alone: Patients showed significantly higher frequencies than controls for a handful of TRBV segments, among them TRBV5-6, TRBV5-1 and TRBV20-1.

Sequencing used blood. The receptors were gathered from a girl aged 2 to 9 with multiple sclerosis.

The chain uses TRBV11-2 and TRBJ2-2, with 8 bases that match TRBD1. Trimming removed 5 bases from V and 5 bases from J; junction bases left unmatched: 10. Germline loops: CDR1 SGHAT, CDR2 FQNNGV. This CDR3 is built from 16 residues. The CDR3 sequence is CASSPSRGPGTGELFF. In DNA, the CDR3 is TGTGCCAGCAGCCCGTCCAGGGGGCCGGGGACCGGGGAGCTGTTTTTT.

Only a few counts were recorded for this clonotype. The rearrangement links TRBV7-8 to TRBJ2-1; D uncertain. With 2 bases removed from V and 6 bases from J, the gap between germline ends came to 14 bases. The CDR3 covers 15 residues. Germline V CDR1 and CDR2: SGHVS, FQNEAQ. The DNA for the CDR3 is TGTGCCAGCAGCTTAAGTTTTGTCGTAGCCAATGAGCAGTTCTTC. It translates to CASSLSFVVANEQFF.

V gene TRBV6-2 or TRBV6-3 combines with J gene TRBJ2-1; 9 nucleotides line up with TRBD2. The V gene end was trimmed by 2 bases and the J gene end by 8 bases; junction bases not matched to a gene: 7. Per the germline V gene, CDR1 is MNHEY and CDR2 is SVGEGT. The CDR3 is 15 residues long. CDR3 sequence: CASSYESGGHDEQFF. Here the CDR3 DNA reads TGTGCCAGCAGTTACGAAAGCGGGGGGCATGATGAGCAGTTCTTC.

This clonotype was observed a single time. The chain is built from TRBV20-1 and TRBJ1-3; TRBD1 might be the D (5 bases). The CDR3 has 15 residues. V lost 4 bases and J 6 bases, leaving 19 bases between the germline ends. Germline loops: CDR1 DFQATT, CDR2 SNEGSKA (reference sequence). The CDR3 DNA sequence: TGCAGTGCTACCCCGAGGACCGGGACGTTAAACACCATATATTTT. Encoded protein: CSATPRTGTLNTIYF.

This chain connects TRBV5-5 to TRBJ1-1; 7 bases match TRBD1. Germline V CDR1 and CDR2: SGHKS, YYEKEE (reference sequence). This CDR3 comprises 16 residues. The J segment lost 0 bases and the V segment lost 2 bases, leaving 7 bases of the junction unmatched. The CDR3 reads CASSLLTGKMNTEAFF. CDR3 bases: TGTGCCAGCAGCTTACTGACAGGGAAAATGAACACTGAAGCTTTCTTT.

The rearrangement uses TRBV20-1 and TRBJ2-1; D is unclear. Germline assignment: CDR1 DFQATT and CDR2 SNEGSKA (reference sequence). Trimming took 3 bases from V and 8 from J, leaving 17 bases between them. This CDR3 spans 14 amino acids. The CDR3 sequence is CSARAPSKADEQFF. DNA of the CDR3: TGCAGTGCTAGGGCCCCTAGTAAAGCCGATGAGCAGTTCTTC.

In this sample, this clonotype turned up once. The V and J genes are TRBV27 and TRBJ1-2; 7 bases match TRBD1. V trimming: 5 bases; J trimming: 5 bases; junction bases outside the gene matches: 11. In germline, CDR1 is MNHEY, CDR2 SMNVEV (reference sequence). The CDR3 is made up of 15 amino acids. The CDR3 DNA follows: TGTGCCAGCAGTCCGCAGACAGGGATTGGTTATGGCTACACCTTC. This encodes CASSPQTGIGYGYTF.

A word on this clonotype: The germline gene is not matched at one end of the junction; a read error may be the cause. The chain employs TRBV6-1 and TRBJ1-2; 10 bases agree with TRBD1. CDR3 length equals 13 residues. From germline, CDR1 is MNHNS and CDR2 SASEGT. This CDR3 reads CASRATGGVGYTF. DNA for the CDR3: TGTGCCAGCAGGGCGACAGGGGGCGTTGGCTATACCTTC.

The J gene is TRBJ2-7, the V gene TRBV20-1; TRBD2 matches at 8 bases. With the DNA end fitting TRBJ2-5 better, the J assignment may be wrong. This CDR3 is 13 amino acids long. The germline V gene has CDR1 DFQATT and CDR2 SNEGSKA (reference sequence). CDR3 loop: CSARGGVGETQYF. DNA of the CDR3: TGCAGTGCCCGGGGGGGAGTTGGGGAGACCCAGTACTTC.

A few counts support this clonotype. This CDR3 reads CSVRTSGSRSETQYF. CDR3 nucleotides: TGCAGCGTTCGCACTAGCGGGAGTCGGTCAGAGACCCAGTACTTC. The chain carries TRBV29-1 and TRBJ2-5; TRBD2 aligns across 11 bases. The CDR3 has 15 residues. V lost 5 bases to trimming and J lost 4 bases; unmatched junction nucleotides: 9. Germline V CDR1 and CDR2: SQVTM, ANQGSEA.

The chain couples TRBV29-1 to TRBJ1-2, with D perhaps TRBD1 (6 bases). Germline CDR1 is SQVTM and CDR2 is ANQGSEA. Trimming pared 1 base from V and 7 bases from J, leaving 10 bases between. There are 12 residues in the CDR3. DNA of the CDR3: TGCAGCGTTGAAGGCCAGGGGACTGGCTACACCTTC. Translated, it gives CSVEGQGTGYTF.

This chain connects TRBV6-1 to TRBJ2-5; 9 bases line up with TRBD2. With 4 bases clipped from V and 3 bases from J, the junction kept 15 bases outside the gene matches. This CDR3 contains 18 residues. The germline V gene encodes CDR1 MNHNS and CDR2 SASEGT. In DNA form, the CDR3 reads TGTGCCAGCAGTGCGGACAGGTCTCGGCGGGAGGGCGAAGAGACCCAGTACTTC. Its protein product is CASSADRSRREGEETQYF.

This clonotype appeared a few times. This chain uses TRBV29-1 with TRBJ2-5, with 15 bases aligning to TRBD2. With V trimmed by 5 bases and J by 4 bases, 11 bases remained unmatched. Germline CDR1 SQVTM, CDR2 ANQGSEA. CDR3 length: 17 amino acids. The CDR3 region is CSVTVGLAGGPTETQYF. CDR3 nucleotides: TGCAGCGTTACCGTTGGACTAGCGGGAGGGCCGACAGAGACCCAGTACTTC.